This T cell receptor (beta chain) stems from a study of T cells after somatic rescue of genetic block. Clones were sequenced by immunoSEQ multiplex PCR, and TCRdb holds only the in-frame ones, with some missing. This sample has over 10,000 clones, with over 60% found just once. Germline-derived CDR1 and CDR2 are MRHNA and SNTAGT. The CDR3 has 16 amino acids. V lost 0 bases to trimming and J lost 1 base, with 11 bases between them. The clonotype comes from a boy aged 5-17 years. Material for sequencing was peripheral blood mononuclear cells (PBMCs). The chain is built from TRBV6-4 and TRBJ2-3; D might be TRBD1 or TRBD2, each matching 5 bases. This CDR3 reads CASSDSRGARTDTQYF. CDR3 nucleotides: TGTGCCAGCAGTGACTCGCGAGGGGCCCGCACAGATACGCAGTATTTT.